This is a list of T cell receptor beta chains from one sample in a study of response to subunit inactivated influenza vaccine. From the RT-PCR reads, TCRdb called clonotypes with MiXCR, one entry per CDR3 protein. The top ten clones hold 7.5% to 8% of a sample with some 600,000 distinct CDR3 sequences, 11% to 15% of them seen once. The sequenced sample was PBMCs from blood, obtained around 15 days before vaccination. These receptors all stem from a man aged 50 or older who received an inactivated influenza vaccine. CDR3s include the opening cysteine and the closing phenylalanine or tryptophan. A D gene is named only where the DNA matches it firmly. The size field is filled for only some rows; it gives once, few, many or a size class.

d_call: TRBD2
v_call: TRBV14
clone_size: few
j_call: TRBJ2-1
cdr3_nt: TGTGCCAGCAGCCGAGATACTAGCGGGAGAACCAATGAGCAGTTCTTC
cdr3_aa: CASSRDTSGRTNEQFF

d_call: TRBD1
v_call: TRBV4-3
clone_size: -
j_call: TRBJ2-7
cdr3_nt: TGCGCCAGCAGCCAATTTTGGCGTACAGGGGAACTCCACGAGCAGTACTTC
cdr3_aa: CASSQFWRTGELHEQYF

d_call: -
v_call: TRBV9
clone_size: -
j_call: TRBJ2-7
cdr3_nt: TGTGCCAGCTCCCTGGGGGCTGAGACTTCCTACGAGCAGTACTTC
cdr3_aa: CASSLGAETSYEQYF

d_call: -
v_call: TRBV7-9
clone_size: few
j_call: TRBJ2-4
cdr3_nt: TGTGCCAGCAGTTCGACAGGTCTAAACATTCAGTACTTC
cdr3_aa: CASSSTGLNIQYF

d_call: TRBD2
v_call: TRBV6-2/TRBV6-3
clone_size: -
j_call: TRBJ2-1
cdr3_nt: TGTGCCGGGAGACTAGCGGGAGGCAATGAGCAGTTCTTC
cdr3_aa: CAGRLAGGNEQFF

d_call: -
v_call: TRBV11-2
clone_size: -
j_call: TRBJ1-1
cdr3_nt: TGTGCCAGCAGCGTAGGGACACACACTGAAGCTTTCTTT
cdr3_aa: CASSVGTHTEAFF

d_call: -
v_call: TRBV20-1
clone_size: few
j_call: TRBJ2-7
cdr3_nt: TGCAGTGCTAGAGATGCCACAGTCGAGCAGTACTTC
cdr3_aa: CSARDATVEQYF

d_call: -
v_call: TRBV20-1
clone_size: few
j_call: TRBJ2-3
cdr3_nt: TGCAGTGCTAGTATGGCGGACCGCACAGATACGCAGTATTTT
cdr3_aa: CSASMADRTDTQYF

d_call: -
v_call: TRBV4-1
clone_size: few
j_call: TRBJ1-6
cdr3_nt: TGCGCCAGCAGCAGAGGCGAGTGGGATTCACCCCTCCACTTT
cdr3_aa: CASSRGEWDSPLHF

d_call: -
v_call: TRBV11-2
clone_size: few
j_call: TRBJ2-5
cdr3_nt: TGTGCCAGCAGCTTAGGACATGCAGGCCAAGAGACCCAGTACTTC
cdr3_aa: CASSLGHAGQETQYF

d_call: -
v_call: TRBV2
clone_size: -
j_call: TRBJ2-3
cdr3_nt: TGTGCCAGCAGTGAGTCATGGGGAGGCCAGACGCAGTATTTT
cdr3_aa: CASSESWGGQTQYF

d_call: -
v_call: TRBV7-2
clone_size: -
j_call: TRBJ1-6
cdr3_nt: TGTGCCAGCGCAAAAGGGGAGTCCTATAATTCACCCCTCCACTTT
cdr3_aa: CASAKGESYNSPLHF

d_call: -
v_call: TRBV6-1
clone_size: -
j_call: TRBJ2-5
cdr3_nt: TGTGCCAGCAGTGAACCTTTTACGGGCCGGGAGACCCAGTACTTC
cdr3_aa: CASSEPFTGRETQYF

d_call: -
v_call: TRBV20-1
clone_size: -
j_call: TRBJ2-3
cdr3_nt: TGCAGTGCTGCCCCACTGGCAGATACGCAGTATTTT
cdr3_aa: CSAAPLADTQYF

d_call: -
v_call: TRBV12-3/TRBV12-4
clone_size: few
j_call: TRBJ2-7
cdr3_nt: TGTGCCAGCACCTCCGACAGTAGCTCCTACGAGCAGTACTTC
cdr3_aa: CASTSDSSSYEQYF

d_call: -
v_call: TRBV20-1
clone_size: few
j_call: TRBJ2-2
cdr3_nt: TGCAGTGCTAGAGTGAACACCGGGGAGCTGTTTTTT
cdr3_aa: CSARVNTGELFF

d_call: TRBD2
v_call: TRBV20-1
clone_size: few
j_call: TRBJ2-2
cdr3_nt: TGCAGTGCTAGGAGGACTAGCGGGGGATTCGCGAACACCGGGGAGCTGTTTTTT
cdr3_aa: CSARRTSGGFANTGELFF

d_call: -
v_call: TRBV24-1
clone_size: many
j_call: TRBJ2-5
cdr3_nt: TGTGCCACCAGTGTCAATAGGCAGGGCGGCGAGACCCAGTACTTC
cdr3_aa: CATSVNRQGGETQYF

d_call: -
v_call: TRBV21-1
clone_size: -
j_call: TRBJ2-7
cdr3_nt: TGTGCCAGCAGCAAAGGGTGGCTGCGCGAGCAGTACTTC
cdr3_aa: CASSKGWLREQYF

d_call: -
v_call: TRBV6-5
clone_size: few
j_call: TRBJ2-7
cdr3_nt: TGTGCCAGCAGTTACCCGGACATATTCTACGAGCAGTACTTC
cdr3_aa: CASSYPDIFYEQYF

d_call: TRBD1
v_call: TRBV12-3/TRBV12-4
clone_size: -
j_call: TRBJ1-2
cdr3_nt: TGTGCCAGCAGACTGGGACAGAACTATGGCTACACCTTC
cdr3_aa: CASRLGQNYGYTF

d_call: TRBD2
v_call: TRBV6-5
clone_size: few
j_call: TRBJ2-2
cdr3_nt: TGTGCCAGCAGTTACGTAGCGGGGGGGATCGGGGAGCTGTTTTTT
cdr3_aa: CASSYVAGGIGELFF

d_call: -
v_call: TRBV6-2/TRBV6-3
clone_size: few
j_call: TRBJ2-7
cdr3_nt: -
cdr3_aa: CASSTSTRDLSYEQYF

d_call: TRBD1
v_call: TRBV10-3
clone_size: -
j_call: TRBJ2-5
cdr3_nt: TGTGCCATCAGTGAGTCGGGACAGGGGAGGGAAGAGACCCAGTACTTC
cdr3_aa: CAISESGQGREETQYF